This record covers a single T cell receptor beta chain. Distinct nucleotide sequences in the sample also encode this CDR3. Extraction of RNA preceded its reverse transcription into cDNA, which served as the sequencing template. Sequencing used immunoSEQ multiplex PCR; TCRdb keeps in-frame clones, though not all of them. The table lists 150,000 to 180,000 clones, approximately 53% of them singletons. V was cut by 3 bases and J by 6 bases, with 12 bases left in between. Germline V lookup: CDR1 GTSNPN, CDR2 SVGIG (reference sequence). CDR3 length: 12 amino acids. The entry originates in a study of CD8+ T cells in alopecia areata. Study information: It was oral tofacitinib, at 5 to 10 mg twice daily, that treated patients received.

Sequencing was performed on CD8+ T cells sorted from blood, taken at week 0. The J gene is TRBJ2-7, the V gene TRBV30, with D possibly matching TRBD2 (6 bases). This sequence was found in a human donor with alopecia areata. The chain's CDR3 is CAWSMGGTEQYF. The CDR3 DNA is TGTGCCTGGAGCATGGGGGGTACCGAGCAGTACTTC.